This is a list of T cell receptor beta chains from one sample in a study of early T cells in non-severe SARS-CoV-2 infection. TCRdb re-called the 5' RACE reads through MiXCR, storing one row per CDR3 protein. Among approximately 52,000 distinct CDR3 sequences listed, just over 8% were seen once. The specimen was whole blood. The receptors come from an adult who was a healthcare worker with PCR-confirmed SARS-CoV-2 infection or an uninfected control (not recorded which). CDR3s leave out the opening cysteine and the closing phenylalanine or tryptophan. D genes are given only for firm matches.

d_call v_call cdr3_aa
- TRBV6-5 ASRRGASTDTQY
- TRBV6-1 ASSRGRDTGELF
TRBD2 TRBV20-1 SARAGGDYNEQF
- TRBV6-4 ASTVSGLPRLYEQY
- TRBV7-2 ASSFPGTEAF
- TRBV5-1 ASSSAGSGNTIY
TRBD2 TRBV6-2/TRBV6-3 ASSTRLAGNHNEQF
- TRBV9 ASSVDSGNTIY
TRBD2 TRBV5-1 ASSLTPGLAGATYNEQF
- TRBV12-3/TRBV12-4 ASTPTTPGEQY
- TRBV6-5 ASQGGATYEQY
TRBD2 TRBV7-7 ASSLGASGAFTDTQY
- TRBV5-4 ASSFTTGNTEAF
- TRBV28 ASSSDWETQY
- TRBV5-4 ASSRGQGFEQY
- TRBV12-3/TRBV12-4 ASSPFTNEQF
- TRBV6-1 ASSDLGIEQF
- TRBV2 ASSEAPGTNQPQH
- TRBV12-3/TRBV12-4 ASSPVYSYGYT
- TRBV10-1 ASSVLGNTEAF
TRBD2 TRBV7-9 ASSLVAGVSYEQY
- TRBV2 ASSHDISYEQY
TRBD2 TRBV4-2 ASSPGTSGGADTQY
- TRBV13 ASSPRLEAQY
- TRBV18 ASSPKKETQY
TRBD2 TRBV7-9 ASSFSSGTETQY
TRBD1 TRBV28 ASRTPRQGAGEQY
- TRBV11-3 ASSQAGYEQY
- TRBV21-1 ARPGLAVEQY
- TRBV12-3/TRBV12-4 ASSFSRASGGYT
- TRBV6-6 ATLLDGYT
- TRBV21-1 ASSPTSSEGTGELF
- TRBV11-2 ASSLVEWSGFDEQF
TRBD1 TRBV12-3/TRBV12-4 ASSRPDRVTYGYT